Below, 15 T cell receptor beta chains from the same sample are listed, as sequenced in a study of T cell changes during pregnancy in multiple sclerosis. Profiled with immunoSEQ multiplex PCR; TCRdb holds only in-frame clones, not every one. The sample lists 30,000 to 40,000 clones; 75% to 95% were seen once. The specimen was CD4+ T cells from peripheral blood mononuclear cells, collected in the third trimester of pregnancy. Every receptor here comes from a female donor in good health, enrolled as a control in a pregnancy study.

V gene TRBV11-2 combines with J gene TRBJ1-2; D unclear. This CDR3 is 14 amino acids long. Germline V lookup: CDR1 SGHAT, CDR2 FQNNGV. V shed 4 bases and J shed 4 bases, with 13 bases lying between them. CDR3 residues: CASSSSTAGYGYTF. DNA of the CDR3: TGTGCCAGCAGCTCGAGTACAGCCGGCTATGGCTACACCTTC.

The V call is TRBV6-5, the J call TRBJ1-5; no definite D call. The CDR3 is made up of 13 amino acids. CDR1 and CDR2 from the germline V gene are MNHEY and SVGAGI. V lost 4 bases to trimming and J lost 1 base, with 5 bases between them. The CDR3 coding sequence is TGTGCCAGCAGTTTGGAGAGCAATCAGCCCCAGCATTTT. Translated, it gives CASSLESNQPQHF.

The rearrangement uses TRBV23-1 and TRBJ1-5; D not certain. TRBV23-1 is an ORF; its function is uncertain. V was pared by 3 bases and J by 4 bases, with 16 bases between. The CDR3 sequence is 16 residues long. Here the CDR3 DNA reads TGCGCCAGCAGTCATCCTCGGCCCCGCGGTAATCAGCCCCAGCATTTT. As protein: CASSHPRPRGNQPQHF.

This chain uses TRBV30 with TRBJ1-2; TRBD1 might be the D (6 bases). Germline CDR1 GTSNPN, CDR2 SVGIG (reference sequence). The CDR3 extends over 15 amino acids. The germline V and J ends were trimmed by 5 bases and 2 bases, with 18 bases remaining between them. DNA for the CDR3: TGTGCCTGGGGGTCTCGTCGTAGGGGGAACTATGGCTACACCTTC. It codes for CAWGSRRRGNYGYTF.

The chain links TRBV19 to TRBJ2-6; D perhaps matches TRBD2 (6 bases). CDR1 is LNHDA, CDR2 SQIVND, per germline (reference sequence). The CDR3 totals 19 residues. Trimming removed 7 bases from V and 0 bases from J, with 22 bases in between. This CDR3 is CASTPSADYPLSGANVLTF. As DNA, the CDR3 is TGTGCCAGTACCCCTTCGGCGGACTACCCTCTCTCTGGGGCCAACGTCCTGACTTTC.

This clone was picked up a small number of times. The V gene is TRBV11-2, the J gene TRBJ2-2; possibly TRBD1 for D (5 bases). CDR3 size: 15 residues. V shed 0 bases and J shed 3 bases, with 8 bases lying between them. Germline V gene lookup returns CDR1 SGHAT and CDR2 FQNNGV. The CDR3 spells CASSLEGPHTGELFF. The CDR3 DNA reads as TGTGCCAGCAGCTTAGAGGGGCCCCACACCGGGGAGCTGTTTTTT.

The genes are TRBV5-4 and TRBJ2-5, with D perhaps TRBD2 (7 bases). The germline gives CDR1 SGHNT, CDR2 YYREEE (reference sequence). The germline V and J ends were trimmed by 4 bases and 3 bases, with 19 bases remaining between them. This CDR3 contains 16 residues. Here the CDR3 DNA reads TGTGCCAGCAGCCTGCTGGGGGGAGGGGGAGAAGAGACCCAGTACTTC. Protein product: CASSLLGGGGEETQYF.

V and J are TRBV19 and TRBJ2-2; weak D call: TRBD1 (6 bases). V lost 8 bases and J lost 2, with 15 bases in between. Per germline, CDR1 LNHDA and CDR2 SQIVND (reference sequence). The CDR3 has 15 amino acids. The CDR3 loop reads CASRRQVPNTGELFF. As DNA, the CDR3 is TGTGCCAGTCGGCGACAGGTTCCAAACACCGGGGAGCTGTTTTTT.

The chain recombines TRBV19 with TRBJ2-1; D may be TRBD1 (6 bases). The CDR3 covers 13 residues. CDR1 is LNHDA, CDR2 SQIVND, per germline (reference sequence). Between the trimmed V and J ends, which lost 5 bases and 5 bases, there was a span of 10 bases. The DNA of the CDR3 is TGTGCCAGTAGTTCTCAGGGGAACAATGAGCAGTTCTTC. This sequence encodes CASSSQGNNEQFF.

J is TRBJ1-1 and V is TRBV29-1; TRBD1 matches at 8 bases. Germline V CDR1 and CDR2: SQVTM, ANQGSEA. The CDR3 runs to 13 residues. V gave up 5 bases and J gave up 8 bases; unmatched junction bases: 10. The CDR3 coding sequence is TGCAGCGTTACCCCGACCGGGACAGGAGAAGCTTTCTTT. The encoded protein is CSVTPTGTGEAFF. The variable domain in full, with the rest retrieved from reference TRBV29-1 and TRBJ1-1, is SAVISQKPSRDICQRGTSLTIQCQVDSQVTMMFWYRQQPGQSLTLIATANQGSEATYESGFVIDKFPISRPNLTFSTLTVSNMSPEDSSIYLCSVTPTGTGEAFFGQGTRLTVV.

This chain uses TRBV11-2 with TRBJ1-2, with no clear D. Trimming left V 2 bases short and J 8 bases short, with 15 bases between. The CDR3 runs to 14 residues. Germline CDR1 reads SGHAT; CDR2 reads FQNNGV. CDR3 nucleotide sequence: TGTGCCAGCAGCTTACATGTGGAGGGAGGAGGCTACACCTTC. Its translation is CASSLHVEGGGYTF.

The CDR3 DNA reads as TGTGCCAGCAGTGATGGGACTTTCAGCTCCTACGAGCAGTACTTC. Translating it yields CASSDGTFSSYEQYF. This chain links TRBV2 with TRBJ2-7; possibly TRBD2 for D (6 bases). The V end was cut by 3 bases, the J end by 0 bases, with 12 bases between. CDR3 size: 15 residues. Germline CDR1 reads SNHLY; CDR2 reads FYNNEI.

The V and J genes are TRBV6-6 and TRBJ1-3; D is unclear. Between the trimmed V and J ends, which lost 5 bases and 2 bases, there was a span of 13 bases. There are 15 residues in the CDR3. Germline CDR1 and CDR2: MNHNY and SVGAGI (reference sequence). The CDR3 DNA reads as TGTGCCAGCAGTCGGGCCGGAGGTACTGGAAACACCATATATTTT. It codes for CASSRAGGTGNTIYF.

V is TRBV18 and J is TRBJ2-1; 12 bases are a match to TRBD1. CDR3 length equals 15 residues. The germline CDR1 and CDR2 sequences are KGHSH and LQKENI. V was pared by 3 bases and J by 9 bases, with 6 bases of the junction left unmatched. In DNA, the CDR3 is TGTGCCAGCTCACCGCCGGGACAGGGGGCTGGTGAGCAGTTCTTC. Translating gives CASSPPGQGAGEQFF.

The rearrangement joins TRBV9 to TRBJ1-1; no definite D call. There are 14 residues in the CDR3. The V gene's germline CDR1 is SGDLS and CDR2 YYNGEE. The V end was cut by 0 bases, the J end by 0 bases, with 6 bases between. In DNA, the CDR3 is TGTGCCAGCAGCGTAGGTGTAATGAACACTGAAGCTTTCTTT. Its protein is CASSVGVMNTEAFF.